Sequencing of this T cell receptor (beta chain) was carried out in a study of blood T cell repertoires in COVID-19. At the level of the study: The study drew acute and convalescent COVID-19 samples from the United States, Italy and Spain. T cells, B-cell-depleted T cells, or PBMCs supplied cDNA or gDNA.

V lost 5 bases, J lost 12 bases, and 9 bases stayed unmatched. Per germline, CDR1 SGHNT and CDR2 YENEEA. This CDR3 spans 13 amino acids. Per the original data handling: Amplification from reference gene primers served as the basis for estimated nucleated cell counts. Using immunoSEQ multiplex PCR, the repertoire was profiled, and TCRdb retains in-frame clones only, with some absent. V and J calls and clone size follow that table, whereas D and trimming were derived from the DNA. This sample has approximately 260,000 clones; 70% to 90% occur once, and the top ten carry roughly 9.6%. This rearrangement joins TRBV11-3 to TRBJ2-1; 8 bases map to TRBD2. The specimen sequenced was peripheral blood. The origin of this receptor is a woman aged 70-85 years with acute or convalescent COVID-19. CDR3 bases: TGTGCCAGCAGCCGACGCCCGGGGGGGAGGCAGTTCTTC. It is translated as CASSRRPGGRQFF. The full variable domain, rest sourced from reference TRBV11-3 and TRBJ2-1, is EAGVVQSPRYKIIEKKQPVAFWCNPISGHNTLYWYLQNLGQGPELLIRYENEEAVDDSQLPKDRFSAERLKGVDSTLKIQPAELGDSAVYLCASSRRPGGRQFFGPGTRLTVL.